This passage covers 26 T cell receptor beta chains from one sample sequenced in a study of patients and donors after allogeneic stem cell transplantation. TCRdb ran MiXCR on the RT-PCR reads and lists one entry per CDR3 protein. The sample includes about a million distinct CDR3 sequences, more than 15% of them seen just once. Sequenced material: blood, either unsorted or a sorted T cell fraction (not recorded which). The receptors derive from a human donor who was either an allogeneic HSCT recipient or a stem cell or donor lymphocyte infusion donor (not recorded which). It is not recorded whose cells these are; they may come from a transplant donor.

This clonotype appeared a few times. The J gene is TRBJ2-5, the V gene TRBV11-2; 10 nucleotides agree with TRBD2. This CDR3 comprises 17 residues. CDR1 is SGHAT and CDR2 is FQNNGV in the germline V gene. V lost 0 bases to trimming and J lost 2 bases; unmatched junction nucleotides: 6. The CDR3 loop is CASSLEAGGPWQETQYF. The CDR3 bases are TGTGCCAGCAGCTTAGAAGCGGGGGGGCCGTGGCAAGAGACCCAGTACTTC.

This clonotype was seen a single time. The chain has TRBV20-1 and TRBJ2-5; no clear D gene. CDR1 DFQATT and CDR2 SNEGSKA come from the germline V gene (reference sequence). The CDR3 has 13 residues. The V gene lost 3 bases and the J gene lost 6 bases, with 14 bases spanning the gap. The CDR3 nucleotides read TGCAGTGCTAGGGGGTCAGAATCGAAGACCCAGTACTTC. Translation gives CSARGSESKTQYF.

This clonotype was seen a few times. The chain combines TRBV5-1 with TRBJ2-1; 9 nucleotides align to TRBD1. CDR1 is SGHRS and CDR2 is YFSETQ in the germline V gene. V trimming: 7 bases; J trimming: 0 bases; junction bases outside the gene matches: 5. CDR3 size: 15 residues. CDR3 DNA sequence: TGCGCCAGCGCTCCGACAGGGGGCTCCTACAATGAGCAGTTCTTC. This encodes CASAPTGGSYNEQFF.

Only a few counts were recorded for this clonotype. The rearrangement uses TRBV12-3 or TRBV12-4 and TRBJ1-5; D is perhaps TRBD1 (5 bases). The CDR3 has 16 residues. Trimming removed 6 bases from V and 2 bases from J, with 17 bases in between. The CDR3 nucleotides read TGTGCCAGCAGCTCCGGGGCCACAACAGGCAATCAGCCCCAGCATTTT. This gives the protein CASSSGATTGNQPQHF.

This chain links TRBV12-3 or TRBV12-4 with TRBJ2-3; no clear D gene. The CDR3 spans 14 residues. V lost 2 bases to trimming and J lost 6 bases, with 12 bases between them. The CDR3 region has the DNA TGTGCCAGCAGTTTATTATTGCTAGAGGATACGCAGTATTTT. This sequence encodes CASSLLLLEDTQYF.

The chain joins TRBV30 to TRBJ2-2, with 7 positions matching TRBD1. Germline CDR1 is GTSNPN and CDR2 is SVGIG (reference sequence). With V trimmed by 7 bases and J by 2 bases, 4 bases remained unmatched. The CDR3 runs to 13 residues. For the CDR3, the DNA is TGTGCCTCACAGGGGCTTAACACCGGGGAGCTGTTTTTT. It specifies CASQGLNTGELFF.

The rearrangement links TRBV7-2 to TRBJ2-1; D is uncertain. The CDR3 runs to 10 residues. V was shortened by 3 bases and J by 12 bases, with 6 bases between the two germline ends. Germline lookup yields CDR1 SGHTA and CDR2 FQGNSA. The CDR3 bases are TGTGCCAGCAGCTTGCTAGGGCAGTTCTTC. Its translation is CASSLLGQFF.

This clonotype occurred a few times. The chain uses TRBV7-3 and TRBJ2-2; 13 bases match TRBD2. Germline lookup yields CDR1 SGHTA and CDR2 FQGTGA. The CDR3 is 19 residues long. The V segment lost 4 bases and the J segment 6 bases; nucleotides outside the gene matches: 14. The CDR3 region has the DNA TGTGCCAGCAGCTCAGGACTAGCGGGGGCCCATGGGAGGTCCGGGGAGCTGTTTTTT. Translation gives CASSSGLAGAHGRSGELFF.

The CDR3 sequence: CASSPSGLDYGYTF. Here the CDR3 DNA reads TGTGCCAGCTCACCGTCAGGGCTCGACTATGGCTACACCTTC. The chain uses TRBV18 and TRBJ1-2, with D perhaps matching TRBD1 (5 bases). The germline CDR1 and CDR2 sequences are KGHSH and LQKENI. CDR3 length: 14 amino acids. V was clipped by 3 bases and J by 3 bases, with 11 bases between them. The full variable domain, its missing parts supplied by reference TRBV18 and TRBJ1-2, is NAGVMQNPRHLVRRRGQEARLRCSPMKGHSHVYWYRQLPEEGLKFMVYLQKENIIDESGMPKERFSAEFPKEGPSILRIQQVVRGDSAAYFCASSPSGLDYGYTFGSGTRLTVV.

The rearrangement links TRBV20-1 to TRBJ1-2, with no clear D. Germline-derived CDR1 and CDR2 are DFQATT and SNEGSKA (reference sequence). The germline V and J ends were trimmed by 3 bases and 2 bases, with 10 bases remaining between them. There are 13 residues in the CDR3. CDR3: CSASLGQNYGYTF. The CDR3 nucleotides are TGCAGTGCTAGCCTCGGCCAGAACTATGGCTACACCTTC.

This clonotype came up a few times. This sequence joins TRBV25-1 and TRBJ2-1, with D uncertain. CDR1 MGHDK and CDR2 SYGVNS come from the germline V gene. With 0 bases removed from V and 2 bases from J, the gap between germline ends came to 2 bases. The CDR3 has 13 residues. The CDR3 spells CASSEYAYNEQFF. The CDR3 DNA sequence: TGTGCCAGCAGTGAATACGCCTACAATGAGCAGTTCTTC.

This clonotype was found once. The rearrangement joins TRBV6-5 to TRBJ1-6; D gene ambiguous. The CDR3 covers 16 residues. Germline V gene data show CDR1 as MNHEY and CDR2 as SVGAGI. V lost 0 bases and J lost 7, with 13 bases in between. The CDR3 here is CASSYSGVQRNSPLHF. In DNA form, the CDR3 reads TGTGCCAGCAGTTACTCTGGCGTTCAGCGGAATTCACCCCTCCACTTT.

This clonotype was detected ten times or more. The DNA for the CDR3 is TGCGCCAGCAGCCAACGAACCGGGCAGACGCTTTACGAGCAGTACTTC. This sequence encodes CASSQRTGQTLYEQYF. The rearrangement uses TRBV4-1 and TRBJ2-7; D call uncertain. The CDR3 length is 16 residues. Trimming cost V 2 bases and J 4 bases, with 18 bases left between them. From germline, CDR1 is MGHRA and CDR2 YSYEKL.

This clonotype was found a few times. This chain uses TRBV4-1 with TRBJ2-5, with D perhaps matching TRBD2 (5 bases). The CDR3 is 13 amino acids. The germline V and J ends were trimmed by 1 base and 7 bases, with 10 bases remaining between them. From germline, CDR1 is MGHRA and CDR2 YSYEKL. The DNA of the CDR3 is TGCGCCAGCAGCCAAGTTAGCGTAGGGACCCAGTACTTC. Protein sequence: CASSQVSVGTQYF.

This clonotype was observed a handful of times. The CDR3 protein is CASSSVDSTTYEQYF. CDR3 DNA sequence: TGTGCCAGCAGCTCTGTCGACTCAACAACCTACGAGCAGTACTTC. The chain has TRBV7-9 and TRBJ2-7, with no clear D. The V end lost 4 bases, the J end lost 2 bases, and 15 bases lay between the germline ends. CDR1 is SEHNR and CDR2 is FQNEAQ in the germline V gene (reference sequence). CDR3 length equals 15 residues.

V gene TRBV12-3 or TRBV12-4 combines with J gene TRBJ1-1; 11 nucleotides align to TRBD1. The CDR3 runs 17 residues. With 3 bases clipped from V and 11 bases from J, the junction kept 17 bases outside the gene matches. CDR3 residues: CASSFSRGGTGGSLAFF. For the CDR3, the DNA is TGTGCCAGCAGTTTCTCTCGGGGAGGGACAGGGGGTAGTCTGGCTTTCTTT.

In this sample, this clonotype turned up a few times. The chain is built from TRBV15 and TRBJ2-5; 9 bases match TRBD2. This CDR3 has 15 residues. The germline CDR1 and CDR2 sequences are LNHNV and YYDKDF (reference sequence). The J segment lost 6 bases and the V segment lost 5 bases, leaving 10 bases of the junction unmatched. For the CDR3, the DNA is TGTGCCACCAGCTACTCTTCCGGGACTAGCCAGACCCAGTACTTC. It yields the protein CATSYSSGTSQTQYF.

This clonotype has just a few counts. The chain employs TRBV9 and TRBJ1-1, with D possibly TRBD1 on 6 matching bases. This CDR3 has 13 amino acids. The germline V gene encodes CDR1 SGDLS and CDR2 YYNGEE. The germline V and J ends were trimmed by 0 bases and 8 bases, with 11 bases remaining between them. The CDR3 sequence: CASSVATGNEAFF. The CDR3 nucleotides are TGTGCCAGCAGCGTAGCTACAGGGAACGAAGCTTTCTTT.

This chain uses TRBV5-4 with TRBJ1-1; D remains unclear. This CDR3 contains 13 residues. The germline V gene encodes CDR1 SGHNT and CDR2 YYREEE (reference sequence). Deletions cut 6 bases from V and 1 base from J, with 10 bases between. CDR3 nucleotides: TGTGCCAGCAATGACGGGTCGAACACTGAAGCTTTCTTT. Translating gives CASNDGSNTEAFF.

This clonotype was counted many times. The rearrangement joins TRBV29-1 to TRBJ2-1, with 8 bases lining up with TRBD2. Germline trimming cut 0 bases from V and 4 bases from J; bases unmatched to any gene: 2. Germline V lookup: CDR1 SQVTM, CDR2 ANQGSEA. There are 14 residues in the CDR3. Here the CDR3 DNA reads TGCAGCGTTGAAGAGAAGCGGGGGTACAATGAGCAGTTCTTC. This encodes CSVEEKRGYNEQFF.

The chain employs TRBV6-1 and TRBJ1-1, with D uncertain. The CDR3 loop spans 17 amino acids. Looked up from germline, CDR1 is MNHNS and CDR2 is SASEGT. V lost 0 bases to trimming and J lost 1 base, with 15 bases between them. The CDR3 spells CASSEAWAPSGNTEAFF. The CDR3 region has the DNA TGTGCCAGCAGTGAAGCTTGGGCCCCCTCCGGGAACACTGAAGCTTTCTTT.

The V call is TRBV5-4, the J call TRBJ2-7; D unclear. From germline, CDR1 is SGHNT and CDR2 YYREEE (reference sequence). The V end was cut by 3 bases, the J end by 0 bases, with 16 bases between. The length of the CDR3 is 16 residues. CDR3 amino acids: CASSSGGSSLSYEQYF. DNA of the CDR3: TGTGCCAGCAGCTCCGGTGGCTCCTCCCTCTCCTACGAGCAGTACTTC.

This clonotype turned up a few times. The chain employs TRBV18 and TRBJ2-4; tentatively, D is TRBD2 (6 bases). Trimming took 2 bases from V and 9 from J, leaving 11 bases between them. CDR1 is KGHSH, CDR2 LQKENI, per germline. The length of the CDR3 is 13 residues. For the CDR3, the DNA is TGTGCCAGCTCACCAGAGCTAGCGAGCATTCAGTACTTC. This gives the protein CASSPELASIQYF.

The chain uses TRBV28 and TRBJ2-7; D is ambiguous. CDR3 length equals 14 residues. Between the trimmed V and J ends, which lost 2 bases and 4 bases, there was a span of 12 bases. Germline CDR1 is MDHEN and CDR2 is SYDVKM. CDR3 sequence: CASSLARPSYEQYF. The CDR3 bases are TGTGCCAGCAGTTTAGCTAGACCCTCTTACGAGCAGTACTTC.

The chain combines TRBV25-1 with TRBJ2-5, with 9 bases aligning to TRBD1. CDR1 is MGHDK, CDR2 SYGVNS, per germline. The CDR3 is 15 amino acids. The J segment lost 4 bases and the V segment lost 3 bases, leaving 6 bases of the junction unmatched. The CDR3 sequence is CASSDGDRAAETQYF. CDR3 coding DNA: TGTGCCAGCAGTGATGGGGACAGGGCAGCAGAGACCCAGTACTTC.

This clonotype was detected only a few times. The chain links TRBV15 to TRBJ2-3; no firm D call. Germline CDR1 and CDR2: LNHNV and YYDKDF (reference sequence). CDR3 length: 14 amino acids. Trimming removed 5 bases from V and 2 bases from J, with 11 bases in between. This chain's CDR3 is CATSLGDFTDTQYF. CDR3 DNA: TGTGCCACCAGCCTGGGCGATTTCACAGATACGCAGTATTTT.